Presented here are 2 T cell receptor beta chains from one specimen sequenced in a study of blood T cell repertoires in COVID-19. Clones were read by immunoSEQ multiplex PCR, and TCRdb kept only the in-frame ones, dropping some. Of about 30,000 clones listed, 80% are singletons. Sequenced: peripheral blood. The receptors were gathered from a woman aged 70-85 years with acute or convalescent COVID-19.

The V and J genes are TRBV4-2 and TRBJ1-1, with 7 bases aligning to TRBD1. This CDR3 has 16 amino acids. Germline V gene data show CDR1 as LGHNA and CDR2 as YNFKEQ. The junction had 5 bases not matched to a gene; V was cut back by 1 base and J by 0 bases. CDR3 loop: CASSQALGQLNTEAFF. In DNA, the CDR3 is TGTGCCAGCAGCCAAGCCTTGGGACAGTTGAACACTGAAGCTTTCTTT.

The chain has TRBV4-3 and TRBJ2-5, with D possibly matching TRBD1 (5 bases). Between the trimmed V and J ends, which lost 0 bases and 2 bases, there was a span of 10 bases. This CDR3 is 15 amino acids long. CDR1 LGHNA and CDR2 YSLEER come from the germline V gene. For the CDR3, the DNA is TGCGCCAGCAGCCAAGATACAGGAGTACAAGAGACCCAGTACTTC. Its translation is CASSQDTGVQETQYF.